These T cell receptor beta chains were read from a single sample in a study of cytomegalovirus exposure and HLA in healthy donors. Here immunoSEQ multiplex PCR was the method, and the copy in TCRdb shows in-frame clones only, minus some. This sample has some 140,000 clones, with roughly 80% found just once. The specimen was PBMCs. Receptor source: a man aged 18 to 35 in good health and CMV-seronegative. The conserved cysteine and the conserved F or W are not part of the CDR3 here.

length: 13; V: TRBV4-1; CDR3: ASSFSTGLNQPQH
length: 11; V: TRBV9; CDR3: ASSVGGDTEAF
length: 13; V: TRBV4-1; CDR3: ASSRLGDRVRGYT
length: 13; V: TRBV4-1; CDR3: ASSQVLDSPYGYT
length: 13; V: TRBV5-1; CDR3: ASSFNTGGTYEQY
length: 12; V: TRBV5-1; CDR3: ASSLLQPPYEQY
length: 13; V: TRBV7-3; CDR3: ASSPGLAGAYEQY
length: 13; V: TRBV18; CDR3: ASSFSQGPTGVDT
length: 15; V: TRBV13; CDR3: ASSPRGRDRGPGGYT
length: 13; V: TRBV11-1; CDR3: ASKPSRGYNSPLH
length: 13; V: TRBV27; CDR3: ASSMGGASPYEQY
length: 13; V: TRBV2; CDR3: ASRGTGSSYNEQF
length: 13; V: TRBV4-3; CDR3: ASSQERTGDYGYT
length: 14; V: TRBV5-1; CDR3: ASSLAGQGGTGELF
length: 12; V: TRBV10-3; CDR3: AIRTDRDDYGYT
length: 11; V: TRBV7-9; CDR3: SSSLGSPPEAF
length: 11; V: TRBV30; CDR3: AWSEQQNTEAF
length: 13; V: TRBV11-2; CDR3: ASSSRSGYTDTQY
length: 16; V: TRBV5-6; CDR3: ASSSPPFGQTMNTEAF
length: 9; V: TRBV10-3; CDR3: AISESGGYT
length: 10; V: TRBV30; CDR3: AWSATDYGYT
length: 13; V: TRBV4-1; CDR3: ASSHLDSREQPQH
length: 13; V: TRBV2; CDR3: ASSESGAGANVLT
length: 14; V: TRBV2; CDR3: ASSEEAGAGGQPQH
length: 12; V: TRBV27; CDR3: ASSLVRNTGELF
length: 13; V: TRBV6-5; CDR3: ASSTRGSYNSPLH
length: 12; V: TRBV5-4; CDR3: ASSLEGLGTEAF
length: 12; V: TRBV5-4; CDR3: ASSRDRGTDTQY
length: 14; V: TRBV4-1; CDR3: ASSQDRDRLSYGYT
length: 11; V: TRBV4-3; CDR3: ASSQAGETEAF
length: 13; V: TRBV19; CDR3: ASSIPRNSNQPQH
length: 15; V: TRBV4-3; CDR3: ASSQGAGGGGGSGYT
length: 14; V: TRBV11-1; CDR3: ASSLVGGISYNEQF
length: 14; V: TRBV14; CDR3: ASSQEWGQATPEAF
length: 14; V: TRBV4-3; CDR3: ASSQDQGAWGNIQY
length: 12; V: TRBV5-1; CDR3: ASSPRQASYEQY
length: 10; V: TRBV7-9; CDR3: AGGGRGAEAF
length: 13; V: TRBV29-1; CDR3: SVEDLGAPGETQY
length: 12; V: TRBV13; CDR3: ASSLGTANYGYT
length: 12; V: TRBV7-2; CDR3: ASSLDRDPGELF